One sample yielded the 19 T cell receptor beta chains listed below, sequenced in a study of blood T cell repertoires in COVID-19. Only in-frame clones appear in the TCRdb table, and some are missing; sequencing was by immunoSEQ multiplex PCR. Among tens of thousands of clones, 90% were seen once, and the ten largest hold about 1.4%. The sequenced sample consisted of peripheral blood. The receptors originated from a man between 60 and 70 years old with active COVID-19.

This chain connects TRBV6-4 to TRBJ1-4, with D perhaps TRBD1 (6 bases). Trimming removed 6 bases from V and 2 bases from J, with 16 bases in between. Germline V CDR1 and CDR2: MRHNA, SNTAGT. The CDR3 extends over 16 amino acids. This CDR3 reads CASSHSSGATNEKLFF. In DNA form, the CDR3 reads TGTGCCAGCAGCCATTCTTCAGGGGCTACTAATGAAAAACTGTTTTTT.

The genes are TRBV28 and TRBJ2-1; no definite D call. The V and J ends lost 2 bases and 0 bases respectively, with 8 bases between them. Germline CDR1 and CDR2: MDHEN and SYDVKM. The CDR3 extends over 15 amino acids. The CDR3 bases are TGTGCCAGCAGTTTAACGGTTAGCTCCTACAATGAGCAGTTCTTC. Its protein is CASSLTVSSYNEQFF.

The chain combines TRBV19 with TRBJ1-5; 8 nucleotides align to TRBD1. The CDR3 is 14 amino acids. Germline lookup yields CDR1 LNHDA and CDR2 SQIVND (reference sequence). V trimming: 5 bases; J trimming: 7 bases; junction bases outside the gene matches: 7. The CDR3 region is CASSGGTGGQPQHF. The CDR3 DNA follows: TGTGCCAGTAGTGGAGGGACAGGCGGACAGCCCCAGCATTTT.

This chain uses TRBV29-1 with TRBJ2-3; D is perhaps TRBD2 (6 bases). This CDR3 comprises 13 residues. Trimming pared 5 bases from V and 5 bases from J, leaving 14 bases between. In germline, CDR1 is SQVTM, CDR2 ANQGSEA. CDR3 region: CSVNRGKVDTQYF. CDR3 in DNA: TGCAGCGTTAACCGGGGGAAGGTAGATACGCAGTATTTT.

This clone occurred once. The chain employs TRBV11-2 and TRBJ1-2; 9 bases are a match to TRBD1. V shed 3 bases, J shed 8 bases, and the junction held 16 bases outside the gene matches. The CDR3 is made up of 17 amino acids. Germline assignment: CDR1 SGHAT and CDR2 FQNNGV. Here the CDR3 DNA reads TGTGCCAGCAGCTTCGCATCCGGGACAGGGCCTTCGGGGGGCTACACCTTC. Translated, it gives CASSFASGTGPSGGYTF.

This chain links TRBV5-4 with TRBJ2-7, with 12 nucleotides matching TRBD1. The CDR3 totals 14 residues. V shed 4 bases, J shed 4 bases, and the junction held 3 bases outside the gene matches. CDR1 and CDR2 (germline): SGHNT, YYREEE (reference sequence). As DNA, the CDR3 is TGTGCCAGCAGCCCGGGACAGGGGGCTTACGAGCAGTACTTC. It translates to CASSPGQGAYEQYF.

The chain uses TRBV23-1 and TRBJ1-2; D is possibly TRBD1 (5 bases). TRBV23-1 is annotated as an ORF whose role is uncertain. Trimming took 7 bases from V and 3 from J, leaving 18 bases between them. The CDR3 contains 15 residues. The CDR3 is CASTSFSGWDYGYTF. The DNA for the CDR3 is TGCGCCAGCACCTCATTCTCAGGGTGGGACTATGGCTACACCTTC.

The chain joins TRBV24-1 to TRBJ2-2, with TRBD1 as a possible D gene (7 bases). In germline, CDR1 is KGHDR, CDR2 SFDVKD. The length of the CDR3 is 15 residues. Deletions cut 7 bases from V and 2 bases from J, with 13 bases between. CDR3 in amino acids: CATREQGTNTGELFF. CDR3 coding DNA: TGTGCCACCAGAGAACAGGGGACTAACACCGGGGAGCTGTTTTTT.

V usage is TRBV24-1 and J usage is TRBJ2-7; D is perhaps TRBD1 (6 bases). Germline-derived CDR1 and CDR2 are KGHDR and SFDVKD. The germline V and J ends were trimmed by 7 bases and 0 bases, with 12 bases remaining between them. This CDR3 has 14 residues. CDR3 loop: CATSNSDSSYEQYF. The CDR3 nucleotides are TGTGCCACCAGCAATTCGGACAGCTCCTACGAGCAGTACTTC.

The rearrangement links TRBV28 to TRBJ2-7; 10 bases align to TRBD2. Unmatched junction bases numbered 9, after V lost 5 bases and J lost 5 bases. This CDR3 comprises 15 residues. Per germline, CDR1 MDHEN and CDR2 SYDVKM. The CDR3 nucleotides read TGTGCCAGCAGTCCCCCGGAGCGGGGGGGCGACGAGCAGTACTTC. It specifies CASSPPERGGDEQYF.

This clone was picked up one time. The V and J genes are TRBV12-5 and TRBJ2-1; 8 bases match TRBD1. Germline values: CDR1 LGHNT, CDR2 FRNRAP. This CDR3 region has 13 residues. With V trimmed by 10 bases and J by 5 bases, 7 bases remained unmatched. The CDR3 spells CAIPGQANNEQFF. The CDR3 region has the DNA TGTGCTATCCCGGGACAGGCCAACAATGAGCAGTTCTTC.

The genes are TRBV19 and TRBJ2-5, with a weak D call TRBD1 (6 bases). Trimming stripped 6 bases from V and 3 bases from J, with 8 bases between. Germline values: CDR1 LNHDA, CDR2 SQIVND (reference sequence). The CDR3 runs 12 residues. The CDR3 loop is CASREGEETQYF. The CDR3 coding sequence is TGTGCCAGTAGAGAGGGGGAAGAGACCCAGTACTTC.

The V call is TRBV10-3, the J call TRBJ1-3, with 10 bases aligning to TRBD1. CDR1 is ENHRY, CDR2 SYGVKD, per germline. This CDR3 is 15 amino acids long. With V trimmed by 6 bases and J by 4 bases, 6 bases remained unmatched. The CDR3 spells CAISRQGAPGNTIYF. The CDR3 DNA reads TGTGCCATCAGCCGACAGGGGGCTCCGGGAAACACCATATATTTT.

V usage is TRBV4-2 and J usage is TRBJ2-5, with 9 bases identical to TRBD2. V gave up 4 bases and J gave up 4 bases; unmatched junction bases: 7. The germline CDR1 and CDR2 sequences are LGHNA and YNFKEQ. The CDR3 is made up of 15 amino acids. This chain's CDR3 is CASSRTKLAGETQYF. Written as DNA, the CDR3 is TGTGCCAGCAGCCGTACAAAACTAGCGGGAGAGACCCAGTACTTC.

The CDR3 nucleotides read TGCAGCGTTGAAACAGGGGTCAATCAGCCCCAGCATTTT. Amino acid sequence: CSVETGVNQPQHF. The chain combines TRBV29-1 with TRBJ1-5; 7 bases fit TRBD1. The CDR3 length is 13 residues. Trimming took 2 bases from V and 3 from J; bases not matched to a gene: 1. CDR1 is SQVTM, CDR2 ANQGSEA, per germline.

The CDR3 loop is CASSQGTIYEQYF. CDR3 bases: TGTGCCAGCAGCCAAGGGACTATTTACGAGCAGTACTTC. The chain couples TRBV3-1 (or the pseudogene TRBV3-2) to TRBJ2-7, with D perhaps TRBD2 (6 bases). Germline V gene data show CDR1 as LGHDT and CDR2 as YNNKEL (reference sequence). Trimming left V 1 base short and J 4 bases short, with 8 bases between. CDR3 length: 13 residues.

To note about this clone: At one boundary the junction diverges from the germline segment, which might be a read error. This chain joins TRBV7-7 and TRBJ2-5, with TRBD1 matching 8 bases. CDR3 length: 15 amino acids. CDR1 is SSHAT, CDR2 FNYEAQ, per germline (reference sequence). DNA of the CDR3: TGTGCTAGCAGCGCTAGTGACAGGGGAGGAGAGACCCAGTACTTC. Translation gives CASSASDRGGETQYF.

V and J are TRBV7-9 and TRBJ2-2; D remains ambiguous. V was cut by 5 bases and J by 9 bases, with 4 bases left in between. CDR1 and CDR2 (germline): SEHNR, FQNEAQ (reference sequence). This CDR3 has 10 residues. Here the CDR3 DNA reads TGTGCCAGCAGCAATAGGGAGCTGTTTTTT. Protein product: CASSNRELFF.

The J gene is TRBJ2-1, the V gene TRBV7-3; the D gene is possibly TRBD2 (5 bases). Looked up from germline, CDR1 is SGHTA and CDR2 is FQGTGA. Trimming cost V 3 bases and J 9 bases, with 15 bases left between them. The CDR3 is 14 residues long. CDR3 bases: TGTGCCAGCAGCTTTCGAGGTCGGGGTGGTGAGCAGTTCTTC. This sequence encodes CASSFRGRGGEQFF.